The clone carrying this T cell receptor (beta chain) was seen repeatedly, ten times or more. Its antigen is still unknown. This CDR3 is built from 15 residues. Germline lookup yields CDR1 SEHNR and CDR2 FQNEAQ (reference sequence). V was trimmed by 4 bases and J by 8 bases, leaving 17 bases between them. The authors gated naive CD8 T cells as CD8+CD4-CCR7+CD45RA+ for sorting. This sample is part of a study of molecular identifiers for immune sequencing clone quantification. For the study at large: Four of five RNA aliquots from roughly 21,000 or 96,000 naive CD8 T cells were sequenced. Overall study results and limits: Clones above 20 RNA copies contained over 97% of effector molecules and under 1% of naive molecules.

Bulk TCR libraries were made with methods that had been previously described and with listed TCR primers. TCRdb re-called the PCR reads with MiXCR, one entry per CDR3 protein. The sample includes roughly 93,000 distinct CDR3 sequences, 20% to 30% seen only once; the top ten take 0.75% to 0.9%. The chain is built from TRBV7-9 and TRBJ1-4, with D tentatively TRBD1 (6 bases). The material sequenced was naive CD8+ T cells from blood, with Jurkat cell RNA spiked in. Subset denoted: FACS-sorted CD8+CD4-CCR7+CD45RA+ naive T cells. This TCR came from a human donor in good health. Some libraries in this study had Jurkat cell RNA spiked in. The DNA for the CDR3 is TGTGCCAGCAGCTCCCGGACAGTCCGGGAAGAAAAACTGTTTTTT. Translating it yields CASSSRTVREEKLFF.